This T cell receptor (beta chain) comes out of a study of neurological immune-mediated disorders (dated by TCRdb to about 2019). As for the study more broadly: Peripheral blood TCR-beta repertoires from patients with HTLV-I-associated myelopathy (HAM/TSP), patients with multiple sclerosis, and healthy controls were compared in the study using UMI-based sequencing. The cohort comprised roughly 70 subjects: roughly 14 HAM/TSP patients, around 34 multiple sclerosis patients and approximately 20 healthy controls. Alongside PBMC samples, the set of some 98 TCR-beta libraries contained longitudinal samples, technical triplicates, and paired CD4+ and CD8+ T-cell subsets that had been sorted. Study-wide findings and limitations: Across subjects, expanded clones never shared an identical CDR3 amino acid sequence, which suggests that the TCR-beta repertoires in every group were private. TCR clonal expansion was greatest in HAM/TSP patients and smallest in MS patients, who ranked below even healthy controls.

The healthy controls were volunteers from a blood bank in Maryland, USA. For unsorted PBMC libraries, 2 million PBMCs were used after storage in RNAlater at -80 degrees C until RNA extraction. Peripheral blood was subjected to Ficoll-Hypaque density gradient centrifugation to isolate PBMCs, which were then cryopreserved in liquid nitrogen. This clonotype was seen repeatedly, ten times or more. This clone's antigen is unknown. Base-call qualities are not available, and no considerably larger clone is one nucleotide away. cDNA synthesis used template-switch 5'RACE with a primer carrying a 10-nucleotide random unique molecular identifier tagging each TCR transcript. Over 160 million TCR-beta sequences, covering 15-18 subjects, were produced in each sequencing run. The RNeasy kit was used for extraction of total RNA. Using the KAPA Real-time Library Amplification kit, TCR-beta VDJ regions were amplified with primers for the TCR constant region and the 5'RACE anchor. Sample indexes and Illumina adaptors were added in a first PCR, after which library yield was increased in a second PCR. After Ampure bead purification, the TCR product of roughly 650 bp was size-selected on a 2% E-gel SizeSelection system. Before pooling, libraries had their quality checked on a Bioanalyzer, their concentration measured with Qubit, and their quantity determined with the Kapa Library Quantification kit. An Illumina HiSeq 2500 sequenced the libraries paired-end 2 x 150 bp. To increase sequence diversity, about 23-30% phiX was spiked into each library pool. In the source study's methods: The quality-filtered reads were processed with the UMI-based MiGEC pipeline, whose error correction step removed more than 85% of the raw TCR sequences. IMGT germline references were used for aligning VDJ genes, and each clonotype was defined as a unique CDR3 amino acid sequence together with its V-J genes. VDJtools evaluated clonal expansion, Shannon diversity and CDR3 relatedness (CalcPairwiseDistances, ClusterSamples); CLCbio workbench built phylogenetic trees. Using coefficient-of-variation modelling across technical triplicates, the study counted a clone as expanded if it had at least 8 unique UMIs. TCRdb trimmed public reads at Q25 via fastp, called clones via MiXCR and kept in-frame beta chains. Duplicate CDR3 protein sequences are folded into a single record with the most common DNA and genes. TCRdb assigned the V and J calls; the authors' analysis was not used. The sample has around 79,000 distinct CDR3 sequences on record, about 14% of them singletons. Approximately 7.5% of the sample is held by the ten biggest clonotypes.

From the germline V gene (reference sequence), CDR1 is SEHNR and CDR2 is FQNEAQ. The CDR3, from cysteine to phenylalanine, totals 14 residues. Just CDR3 DNA is preserved here, 42 bases in frame from base 1. V lost 5 bases and J lost 9 bases, and the count of bases not matched to a germline gene is 5. The clonotype comes from a woman in her fifties or sixties in good health. The chain uses TRBV7-9 and TRBJ1-6, and 9 junctional nucleotides match TRBD1. The sample consisted of PBMCs. CDR3 region: CASSPGQGSSPLHF. The nucleotide sequence is given as TGTGCCAGCAGCCCGGGACAGGGAAGTTCACCCCTCCACTTT.